The 19 T cell receptor beta chains given below trace back to one sample, sequenced in a study of blood T cell repertoires in COVID-19. Libraries were prepared by immunoSEQ multiplex PCR; TCRdb keeps only in-frame clonotypes and omits some of them. The data contain about 260,000 clones, approximately 86% of them seen just once; the ten biggest clones take up roughly 2%. The sample comprised peripheral blood. The receptor source for this set is a woman aged 50 to 65 who had recovered from COVID-19.

The sample holds one count of this clone. The chain carries TRBV11-2 and TRBJ2-7, with a weak D call TRBD2 (5 bases). The CDR3 sequence is 18 residues long. Germline CDR1 reads SGHAT; CDR2 reads FQNNGV. Trimming removed 1 base from V and 3 bases from J, with 22 bases in between. CDR3 sequence: CASSLGGLMLVEGYEQYF. CDR3 bases: TGTGCCAGCAGCTTAGGCGGTTTAATGTTGGTAGAGGGCTACGAGCAGTACTTC.

V gene TRBV20-1 combines with J gene TRBJ2-3; no firm D call. This CDR3 contains 13 residues. Trimming stripped 3 bases from V and 0 bases from J, with 7 bases between. Germline V CDR1 and CDR2: DFQATT, SNEGSKA (reference sequence). The CDR3 nucleotides are TGCAGTGCTAGTCCACAAAGCACAGATACGCAGTATTTT. It encodes CSASPQSTDTQYF.

V gene TRBV5-1 combines with J gene TRBJ2-5; 10 nucleotides line up with TRBD2. The V and J ends lost 3 bases and 2 bases, in that order; junction bases with no gene match: 4. The CDR3 spans 15 residues. Germline V lookup: CDR1 SGHRS, CDR2 YFSETQ. The CDR3 nucleotides are TGCGCCAGCAGCTCAAGCGGGAGGGCTCAAGAGACCCAGTACTTC. It is translated as CASSSSGRAQETQYF.

The V gene is TRBV11-1, the J gene TRBJ2-3; no reliable D call. Trimming took off 3 bases at V and 6 bases at J, with 13 bases between the two ends. Germline lookup yields CDR1 SGHAT and CDR2 FQDESV (reference sequence). CDR3 length: 14 amino acids. The CDR3, as DNA: TGTGCCAGCAGCTTTGAAGCAGACGGGGATACGCAGTATTTT. Protein: CASSFEADGDTQYF.

The chain carries TRBV25-1 and TRBJ2-7; tentative D call: TRBD2 (6 bases). V was pared by 10 bases and J by 4 bases, with 14 bases between. Germline CDR1 is MGHDK and CDR2 is SYGVNS. The CDR3 totals 12 residues. The CDR3 DNA reads TGTGCCACCGTGGGGGAGGTTTACGAGCAGTACTTC. It translates to CATVGEVYEQYF.

The rearrangement uses TRBV10-3 and TRBJ1-2; D call uncertain. Germline-derived CDR1 and CDR2 are ENHRY and SYGVKD. CDR3 size: 15 residues. V lost 0 bases, J lost 0 bases, and 8 bases lay in between. DNA for the CDR3: TGTGCCATCAGTGAGTCCCAGACTCCTAACTATGGCTACACCTTC. Translating gives CAISESQTPNYGYTF.

This clone was seen more than once but under ten times. The chain's CDR3 is CASIPDREETQYF. CDR3 coding DNA: TGTGCCAGCATACCCGACAGGGAAGAGACCCAGTACTTC. The chain is built from TRBV9 and TRBJ2-5; 7 bases fit TRBD1. The germline gives CDR1 SGDLS, CDR2 YYNGEE. This CDR3 region has 13 residues. V gave up 6 bases and J gave up 3 bases; unmatched junction bases: 5.

The V gene is TRBV28, the J gene TRBJ1-2; D is perhaps TRBD1 (5 bases). CDR1 MDHEN and CDR2 SYDVKM come from the germline V gene. Trimming cost V 4 bases and J 4 bases, with 16 bases left between them. This CDR3 comprises 15 residues. The CDR3 loop is CASSSPAGVAYGYTF. CDR3 coding DNA: TGTGCCAGCAGTTCCCCGGCGGGGGTAGCCTATGGCTACACCTTC.

This clone was picked up a small number of times. The chain combines TRBV6-1 with TRBJ2-3; 9 bases fit TRBD1. J was trimmed by 5 bases and V by 4 bases; bases with no gene match: 10. The germline gives CDR1 MNHNS, CDR2 SASEGT. CDR3 length equals 16 residues. CDR3 nucleotide sequence: TGTGCCAGCAGTGCCCTTGGGACAGGGTCAGTAGATACGCAGTATTTT. This gives the protein CASSALGTGSVDTQYF.

The genes are TRBV11-2 and TRBJ1-3; 8 bases fit TRBD1. Germline CDR1 reads SGHAT; CDR2 reads FQNNGV. The length of the CDR3 is 15 residues. With V trimmed by 4 bases and J by 3 bases, 5 bases remained unmatched. The CDR3 DNA follows: TGTGCCAGCAGCTATGACAGGGGCCATGGAAACACCATATATTTT. Its translation is CASSYDRGHGNTIYF.

The chain recombines TRBV7-9 with TRBJ1-2; 9 nucleotides match TRBD1. The length of the CDR3 is 15 residues. Germline V lookup: CDR1 SEHNR, CDR2 FQNEAQ (reference sequence). With 5 bases clipped from V and 4 bases from J, the junction kept 8 bases outside the gene matches. In DNA form, the CDR3 reads TGTGCCAGCAGCACTCCGGGACAGGGAACCTATGGCTACACCTTC. This sequence encodes CASSTPGQGTYGYTF.

The chain carries TRBV29-1 and TRBJ1-1; TRBD1 agrees at 7 bases. CDR1 and CDR2 (germline): SQVTM, ANQGSEA. V trimming: 4 bases; J trimming: 5 bases; junction bases outside the gene matches: 7. CDR3 size: 13 residues. The CDR3 here is CSVVNRGKTEAFF. The CDR3 bases are TGCAGCGTTGTAAACAGGGGAAAAACTGAAGCTTTCTTT.

The chain recombines TRBV6-1 with TRBJ1-2; a weak D match, TRBD1 (6 bases). The CDR3 length is 16 residues. Germline CDR1 is MNHNS and CDR2 is SASEGT. Trimming removed 2 bases from V and 1 base from J, with 14 bases in between. The CDR3 DNA reads as TGTGCCAGCAGTGAACCTAGACAGGCCCTTAACTATGGCTACACCTTC. Amino acids: CASSEPRQALNYGYTF.

This chain links TRBV7-2 with TRBJ1-2; D perhaps matches TRBD1 (6 bases). Germline values: CDR1 SGHTA, CDR2 FQGNSA. The CDR3 sequence is 15 residues long. V lost 5 bases and J lost 3, with 16 bases in between. The CDR3 DNA is TGTGCCAGCAGCCCACGACAGGTCCGCGACTATGGCTACACCTTC. Protein product: CASSPRQVRDYGYTF.

This sequence joins TRBV19 and TRBJ2-1; the match to TRBD1 covers 10 bases. The CDR3 spans 15 residues. With V trimmed by 6 bases and J by 7 bases, 9 bases remained unmatched. Germline-derived CDR1 and CDR2 are LNHDA and SQIVND (reference sequence). In DNA form, the CDR3 reads TGTGCCAGTAGCGAGCCGGGACAGGGGCAGAATGAGCAGTTCTTC. Translated: CASSEPGQGQNEQFF.

This clone turned up a few times. The chain couples TRBV2 to TRBJ1-3; a weak D match, TRBD1 (6 bases). Germline lookup yields CDR1 SNHLY and CDR2 FYNNEI. V was trimmed by 8 bases and J by 0 bases, leaving 14 bases between them. The CDR3 is 15 amino acids. The CDR3 DNA is TGTGCCAGCCACGGCGGGGGGCGCTCTGGAAACACCATATATTTT. Its protein is CASHGGGRSGNTIYF.

V gene TRBV5-1 combines with J gene TRBJ1-1; perhaps TRBD1 as D (5 bases). CDR3 length: 15 amino acids. V gave up 4 bases and J gave up 1 base, with 14 bases separating them. The germline V gene has CDR1 SGHRS and CDR2 YFSETQ. CDR3 sequence reads: CASSRGTVGNTEAFF. The CDR3, as DNA: TGCGCCAGCAGCCGCGGGACGGTGGGGAACACTGAAGCTTTCTTT.

J is TRBJ1-5 and V is TRBV30, with TRBD1 identical over 8 bases. V lost 7 bases and J lost 3; bases outside the gene matches: 11. This CDR3 is built from 15 residues. The germline CDR1 and CDR2 sequences are GTSNPN and SVGIG (reference sequence). CDR3 protein: CAFDRGDWANQPQHF. The CDR3 nucleotides read TGTGCCTTCGACAGGGGAGACTGGGCCAATCAGCCCCAGCATTTT.

J is TRBJ2-5 and V is TRBV15; D may be TRBD1 (6 bases). Trimming took off 2 bases at V and 5 bases at J, with 9 bases between the two ends. CDR1 is LNHNV, CDR2 YYDKDF, per germline (reference sequence). This CDR3 has 13 residues. The CDR3 loop reads CATSRNTGETQYF. The CDR3 coding sequence is TGTGCCACCAGCAGAAATACAGGGGAGACCCAGTACTTC.